These 30 T cell receptor beta chains share one sample of origin, sequenced in a study of T cells after yellow fever vaccination. TCRdb re-analysed the 5' RACE reads in MiXCR, keeping a single row per CDR3 protein. The sample has around 310,000 distinct CDR3 sequences, around 4.3% seen once. The sequencing used PBMCs, collected 15 days after the yellow fever booster vaccination. The origin of the receptors is a man aged 18 to 30 who received the YFV17D yellow fever vaccine.

This clonotype has a handful of counts. The chain links TRBV18 to TRBJ2-3, with D perhaps TRBD1 (5 bases). This CDR3 spans 15 amino acids. CDR1 is KGHSH and CDR2 is LQKENI in the germline V gene. The V and J ends lost 2 bases and 6 bases respectively, with 15 bases between them. The CDR3 region is CASSPGAQVADTQYF. The CDR3 DNA reads TGTGCCAGCTCACCAGGGGCACAGGTTGCGGATACGCAGTATTTT.

The genes are TRBV27 and TRBJ2-1, with a weak D call TRBD1 (6 bases). Germline V gene sequence: CDR1 MNHEY, CDR2 SMNVEV (reference sequence). The CDR3 runs to 13 residues. Trimming took 7 bases from V and 9 from J, leaving 16 bases between them. CDR3 loop: CASTLAQGSEQFF. The CDR3 coding sequence is TGTGCCAGCACTCTAGCCCAGGGGAGTGAGCAGTTCTTC.

This clonotype was recorded many times. This sequence joins TRBV20-1 and TRBJ2-1, with D possibly TRBD2 on 6 matching bases. The germline V gene encodes CDR1 DFQATT and CDR2 SNEGSKA (reference sequence). Trimming took 3 bases from V and 9 from J, leaving 12 bases between them. CDR3 length equals 12 residues. The CDR3 DNA reads TGCAGTGCTAGGGTTAGTAGCGGTGAGCAGTTCTTC. Its protein is CSARVSSGEQFF.

There are many counts of this clonotype. The chain is built from TRBV12-3 or TRBV12-4 and TRBJ1-2, with a possible D match to TRBD1 (5 bases). Trimming removed 5 bases at V and 10 bases at J, with 11 bases between. This CDR3 is built from 11 residues. The DNA of the CDR3 is TGTGCCAGCAGTGAATTGGGGGTCTACACCTTC. Translating gives CASSELGVYTF.

This clonotype occurred many times. The rearrangement uses TRBV7-3 and TRBJ1-1, with 8 bases that match TRBD1. Germline V gene sequence: CDR1 SGHTA, CDR2 FQGTGA. J was trimmed by 5 bases and V by 4 bases; bases with no gene match: 9. CDR3 size: 15 residues. In DNA form, the CDR3 reads TGTGCCAGCAGCTCACACACAGGGGGATTTACTGAAGCTTTCTTT. Translation gives CASSSHTGGFTEAFF.

This clonotype was seen at least ten times. The genes are TRBV5-1 and TRBJ1-1, with 9 bases fitting TRBD1. Trimming took 4 bases from V and 6 from J; bases not matched to a gene: 4. The CDR3 runs 13 residues. Germline loops: CDR1 SGHRS, CDR2 YFSETQ. CDR3 loop: CASSGTGRSEAFF. The CDR3 DNA sequence: TGCGCCAGCAGCGGGACAGGGCGCTCTGAAGCTTTCTTT.

This clonotype has more than one count but fewer than ten. This chain connects TRBV25-1 to TRBJ2-1, with D possibly being TRBD1 (5 bases). Trimming shortened V by 9 bases and J by 3 bases, and 12 bases separated the two germline ends. The germline gives CDR1 MGHDK, CDR2 SYGVNS. The CDR3 loop spans 13 amino acids. The CDR3 DNA is TGTGCCAGTGGGGCAGGGCTCTACAATGAGCAGTTCTTC. It translates to CASGAGLYNEQFF.

V gene TRBV5-1 combines with J gene TRBJ1-2; possible D gene TRBD1, 5 bases. There are 14 residues in the CDR3. Germline CDR1 and CDR2: SGHRS and YFSETQ. V dropped 4 bases and J dropped 8 bases, with 18 bases sitting between them. The DNA for the CDR3 is TGCGCCAGCAGCGACCTCGCAGGGCTAAACGGCTACACCTTC. Translating it yields CASSDLAGLNGYTF.

This clonotype came up many times. The rearrangement links TRBV20-1 to TRBJ1-4; D ambiguous. The germline gives CDR1 DFQATT, CDR2 SNEGSKA (reference sequence). This CDR3 is 13 amino acids long. V lost 7 bases and J lost 0, with 9 bases in between. CDR3 region: CSVEAPTNEKLFF. CDR3 DNA: TGCAGTGTTGAGGCCCCAACTAATGAAAAACTGTTTTTT.

This sequence joins TRBV11-2 and TRBJ2-6, with TRBD1 identical over 7 bases. With V trimmed by 6 bases and J by 0 bases, 11 bases remained unmatched. Germline-derived CDR1 and CDR2 are SGHAT and FQNNGV. The CDR3 covers 18 residues. The DNA for the CDR3 is TGTGCCAGCAGATCACTGACAGGGACCCCCTCTGGGGCCAACGTCCTGACTTTC. This sequence encodes CASRSLTGTPSGANVLTF. Full variable domain (remainder filled in from reference TRBV11-2 and TRBJ2-6): EAGVAQSPRYKIIEKRQSVAFWCNPISGHATLYWYQQILGQGPKLLIQFQNNGVVDDSQLPKDRFSAERLKGVDSTLKIQPAKLEDSAVYLCASRSLTGTPSGANVLTFGAGSRLTVL.

This clonotype occurred many times. The chain recombines TRBV7-2 with TRBJ2-1; 9 bases match TRBD1. V was clipped by 5 bases and J by 4 bases; unmatched bases: 15. The germline gives CDR1 SGHTA, CDR2 FQGNSA. The CDR3 has 18 amino acids. CDR3 DNA sequence: TGTGCCAGCAGCGAGTTAGGGGGAAGGGGACAGGGTTACAATGAGCAGTTCTTC. Amino acids: CASSELGGRGQGYNEQFF.

In its sample, this clonotype was seen many times. This chain joins TRBV4-2 and TRBJ2-3, with 13 bases that match TRBD2. CDR3 length equals 17 residues. The germline gives CDR1 LGHNA, CDR2 YNFKEQ. Germline trimming cut 4 bases from V and 0 bases from J; bases unmatched to any gene: 4. CDR3 nucleotides: TGTGCCAGCAGCCCGGGACTAGCGGGGACTAGCACAGATACGCAGTATTTT. It is translated as CASSPGLAGTSTDTQYF.

This clonotype was recorded many times. This chain uses TRBV7-6 with TRBJ1-6, with D hard to call. This CDR3 contains 16 residues. Germline CDR1 and CDR2: SGHVS and FNYEAQ. Trimming stripped 0 bases from V and 13 bases from J, with 19 bases between. As DNA, the CDR3 is TGTGCCAGCAGCTTAGCGCAGGTTGGAGCCCCAGTGCCCCTCCACTTT. Its translation is CASSLAQVGAPVPLHF. Full variable domain (remainder filled in from reference TRBV7-6 and TRBJ1-6): GAGVSQSPRYKVTKRGQDVALRCDPISGHVSLYWYRQALGQGPEFLTYFNYEAQQDKSGLPNDRFSAERPEGSISTLTIQRTEQRDSAMYRCASSLAQVGAPVPLHFGNGTRLTVT.

This chain connects TRBV5-1 to TRBJ2-5, with D uncertain. Germline CDR1 is SGHRS and CDR2 is YFSETQ. This CDR3 has 13 residues. Trimming removed 4 bases at V and 1 base at J, with 8 bases between. CDR3 loop: CASSRPPQETQYF. The CDR3 DNA reads as TGCGCCAGCAGCCGACCACCCCAAGAGACCCAGTACTTC.

This clonotype has at least ten counts. For the CDR3, the DNA is TGTGCCAGCAGCTCGGCTATCTTTGGAACAGATACGCAGTATTTT. This gives the protein CASSSAIFGTDTQYF. The V gene is TRBV7-6, the J gene TRBJ2-3; D not resolved. Deletions cut 4 bases from V and 3 bases from J, with 14 bases between. CDR1 SGHVS and CDR2 FNYEAQ come from the germline V gene. The CDR3 is 15 amino acids.

In its sample, this clonotype was seen many times. The chain carries TRBV5-1 and TRBJ1-1; no clear D gene. The CDR3 extends over 14 amino acids. The V end lost 4 bases, the J end lost 8 bases, and 18 bases lay between the germline ends. The germline gives CDR1 SGHRS, CDR2 YFSETQ. The CDR3 reads CASSPRNRDVEAFF. CDR3 bases: TGCGCCAGCAGCCCTCGGAACCGGGATGTCGAAGCTTTCTTT.

The chain carries TRBV6-2 or TRBV6-3 and TRBJ1-2; D not certain. The CDR3 consists of 11 residues. Germline-derived CDR1 and CDR2 are MNHEY and SVGEGT. CDR3 in amino acids: CATRRDYGYTF. Written as DNA, the CDR3 is TGTGCGACTCGGCGGGACTATGGCTACACCTTC.

This clonotype was recorded many times. This chain uses TRBV21-1 with TRBJ1-2; the DNA was not compared with TRBD1, the D call given in the table. TRBV21-1 corresponds to a pseudogene. This CDR3 has 12 amino acids. CDR3: CASEDRKAGYTF. CDR3 nucleotide sequence: TGTGCCAGCGAGGACAGAAAGGCGGGCTACACCTTC.

This clonotype was counted many times. The rearrangement uses TRBV28 and TRBJ2-3; TRBD1 is a possible D gene (5 bases). Trimming left V 2 bases short and J 4 bases short, with 13 bases between. Germline CDR1 is MDHEN and CDR2 is SYDVKM. The CDR3 has 15 residues. The CDR3 DNA follows: TGTGCCAGCAGTTTAAGGGGTAGAGTCGCAGATACGCAGTATTTT. The encoded protein is CASSLRGRVADTQYF. The entire variable domain, with the rest obtained from reference TRBV28 and TRBJ2-3, is as follows: DVKVTQSSRYLVKRTGEKVFLECVQDMDHENMFWYRQDPGLGLRLIYFSYDVKMKEKGDIPEGYSVSREKKERFSLILESASTNQTSMYLCASSLRGRVADTQYFGPGTRLTVL.

This clonotype was recorded at least ten times. The V call is TRBV12-3 or TRBV12-4, the J call TRBJ2-5; D not resolved. The CDR3 totals 11 residues. With 8 bases removed from V and 5 bases from J, the gap between germline ends came to 9 bases. CDR3 in amino acids: CASRGGETQYF. For the CDR3, the DNA is TGTGCCAGCCGTGGTGGGGAGACCCAGTACTTC.

This clonotype occurred many times. This chain connects TRBV27 to TRBJ2-1; possibly TRBD1 or TRBD2 for D (5 bases each). Germline CDR1 reads MNHEY; CDR2 reads SMNVEV (reference sequence). The V end was cut by 3 bases, the J end by 8 bases, with 14 bases between. The CDR3 contains 14 residues. The CDR3 protein is CASSFLGAGDEQFF. In DNA form, the CDR3 reads TGTGCCAGCAGTTTTCTCGGGGCTGGGGATGAGCAGTTCTTC.

CDR3 DNA: TGTGCCAGCAGTTTGAGCGGGGGTCTGTACCAGCCCCAGCATTTT. This gives the protein CASSLSGGLYQPQHF. The chain recombines TRBV28 with TRBJ1-5, with a tentative D call TRBD1 (5 bases). V was cut by 3 bases and J by 7 bases, with 16 bases left in between. CDR3 length: 15 amino acids. Germline CDR1 is MDHEN and CDR2 is SYDVKM.

The rearrangement joins TRBV4-2 to TRBJ2-4; D unclear. There are 13 residues in the CDR3. The ends were cut back, 2 bases at V and 6 bases at J, with 8 bases in the middle. CDR1 is LGHNA and CDR2 is YNFKEQ in the germline V gene. In nucleotides, the CDR3 is TGTGCCAGCAGCCAACTGCAGATAAACATTCAGTACTTC. Its translation: CASSQLQINIQYF.

This clonotype was counted between two and nine times. The chain is built from TRBV2 and TRBJ2-3, with 10 bases matching TRBD2. CDR1 is SNHLY, CDR2 FYNNEI, per germline. With V trimmed by 7 bases and J by 6 bases, 10 bases remained unmatched. The CDR3 loop spans 15 amino acids. Written as DNA, the CDR3 is TGTGCCAGCACCCTTCTAGCGGGGGTTTCCGATACGCAGTATTTT. Translation gives CASTLLAGVSDTQYF.

This clonotype showed up many times. CDR3 coding DNA: TGTGCCAGCAGTTCGCAACAGGGGAACACTGAAGCTTTCTTT. Translated: CASSSQQGNTEAFF. The chain uses TRBV12-3 or TRBV12-4 and TRBJ1-1; a weak D match, TRBD1 (6 bases). This CDR3 is built from 14 residues. V lost 4 bases and J lost 1, with 10 bases in between.

The rearrangement joins TRBV6-2 or TRBV6-3 to TRBJ2-1, with D tentatively TRBD2 (6 bases). Germline CDR1 and CDR2: MNHEY and SVGEGT. CDR3 length: 15 residues. V lost 7 bases to trimming and J lost 7 bases, with 20 bases between them. The CDR3 is CASNQRLVYGNEQFF. CDR3 sequence (DNA): TGTGCCAGCAACCAAAGACTAGTTTATGGGAATGAGCAGTTCTTC.

This clonotype was seen ten or more times. This chain's CDR3 is CSAIQTGGRNEQFF. For the CDR3, the DNA is TGCAGTGCTATTCAAACGGGGGGACGTAATGAGCAGTTCTTC. The chain is built from TRBV20-1 and TRBJ2-1; 7 bases line up with TRBD2. Per the germline V gene, CDR1 is DFQATT and CDR2 is SNEGSKA (reference sequence). The CDR3 has 14 residues. V lost 4 bases to trimming and J lost 7 bases; unmatched junction nucleotides: 10.

CDR3 protein: CASSPSWGGGTGELFF. The CDR3 bases are TGTGCCAGCAGTCCCAGTTGGGGAGGAGGGACCGGGGAGCTGTTTTTT. The chain employs TRBV12-3 or TRBV12-4 and TRBJ2-2; tentatively, D is TRBD2 (6 bases). V was pared by 5 bases and J by 5 bases, with 18 bases between. This CDR3 has 16 residues.

In its sample, this clonotype was seen a few times. V usage is TRBV24-1 and J usage is TRBJ2-1, with TRBD2 identical over 7 bases. The CDR3 consists of 13 residues. The V gene end was trimmed by 4 bases and the J gene end by 6 bases; junction bases not matched to a gene: 2. Germline CDR1 reads KGHDR; CDR2 reads SFDVKD. CDR3 nucleotide sequence: TGTGCCACCAGTGACCGGACTAGCAATGAGCAGTTCTTC. This translates into CATSDRTSNEQFF.

This clonotype was seen many times. The V and J genes are TRBV11-2 and TRBJ2-1; 8 bases align to TRBD2. The germline V gene has CDR1 SGHAT and CDR2 FQNNGV. The CDR3 sequence is 15 residues long. The V gene end was trimmed by 4 bases and the J gene end by 4 bases; junction bases not matched to a gene: 6. In DNA form, the CDR3 reads TGTGCCAGCAGCTCGGGACTAGGGGGGTACAATGAGCAGTTCTTC. Translation gives CASSSGLGGYNEQFF.